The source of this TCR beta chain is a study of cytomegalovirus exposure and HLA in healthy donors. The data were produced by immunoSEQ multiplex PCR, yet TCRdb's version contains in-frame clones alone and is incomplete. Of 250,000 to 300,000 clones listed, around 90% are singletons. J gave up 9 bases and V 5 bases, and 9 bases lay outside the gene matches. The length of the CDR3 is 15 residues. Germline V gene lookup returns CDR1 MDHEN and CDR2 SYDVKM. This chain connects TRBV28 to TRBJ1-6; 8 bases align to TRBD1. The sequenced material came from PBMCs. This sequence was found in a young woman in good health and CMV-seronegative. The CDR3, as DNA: TGTGCCAGCAGTCCCAGGACAGGGAAGGGTTCACCCCTCCACTTT. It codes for CASSPRTGKGSPLHF.